One and the same sample provided the 13 T cell receptor beta chains below, sequenced in a study of blood T cell repertoires in COVID-19. Data came from immunoSEQ multiplex PCR; TCRdb stores just in-frame clones and leaves some out. This repertoire shows around 200,000 clones, about 78% found once; its top ten account for 4.5% to 7%. The sample consisted of peripheral blood. These receptors all stem from a woman aged 70-85 years with acute or convalescent COVID-19.

V and J are TRBV11-2 and TRBJ1-2; perhaps TRBD1 as D (5 bases). Germline-derived CDR1 and CDR2 are SGHAT and FQNNGV. V lost 1 base, J lost 4 bases, and 16 bases lay in between. This CDR3 comprises 16 residues. CDR3 nucleotide sequence: TGTGCCAGCAGCTTAGCCGGGGGGATTGTTAGCTATGGCTACACCTTC. It specifies CASSLAGGIVSYGYTF.

Of note for this clone: Other nucleotide sequences in the sample specify the same CDR3. This sequence joins TRBV28 and TRBJ2-5; possible D gene TRBD1, 6 bases. Germline CDR1 reads MDHEN; CDR2 reads SYDVKM. This CDR3 is 14 amino acids long. Trimming removed 7 bases from V and 5 bases from J, with 17 bases in between. This CDR3 reads CASTWGQGPETQYF. Written as DNA, the CDR3 is TGTGCCAGCACCTGGGGACAAGGACCTGAGACCCAGTACTTC.

This clone has only a few counts. The V gene is TRBV6-2 or TRBV6-3, the J gene TRBJ1-4; perhaps TRBD1 as D (5 bases). V dropped 5 bases and J dropped 8 bases, with 15 bases sitting between them. Germline CDR1 MNHEY, CDR2 SVGEGT. CDR3 size: 14 residues. The CDR3 DNA reads TGTGCCAGCAGTCCATACCAGGGCGACGAAAAACTGTTTTTT. Translating gives CASSPYQGDEKLFF.

This clone was detected only a few times. The V and J genes are TRBV7-8 and TRBJ2-2; 9 nucleotides align to TRBD2. The CDR3 is made up of 16 amino acids. J lost 6 bases, V lost 1 base, and 6 bases had no gene match. Germline V CDR1 and CDR2: SGHVS, FQNEAQ. This chain's CDR3 is CASSLVGGRAPGELFF. The CDR3 DNA reads TGTGCCAGCAGCTTAGTCGGCGGGAGGGCCCCCGGGGAGCTGTTTTTT.

The gene calls are TRBV5-1 and TRBJ1-2; 9 nucleotides line up with TRBD1. The CDR3 runs 16 residues. Trimming took 0 bases from V and 8 from J; bases not matched to a gene: 11. CDR1 is SGHRS, CDR2 YFSETQ, per germline. The CDR3 bases are TGCGCCAGCAGCTTGGGCCCGGGGACAGGGCGCAAGGGCTACACCTTC. This encodes CASSLGPGTGRKGYTF.

This chain joins TRBV19 and TRBJ2-3; TRBD2 matches 7 bases. This CDR3 is 14 amino acids long. The germline CDR1 and CDR2 sequences are LNHDA and SQIVND (reference sequence). V lost 5 bases to trimming and J lost 4 bases; unmatched junction nucleotides: 6. The CDR3 sequence is CASSRAGDADTQYF. As DNA, the CDR3 is TGTGCCAGTAGTCGGGCGGGAGACGCAGATACGCAGTATTTT.

The J gene is TRBJ2-1, the V gene TRBV9; D possibly corresponds to TRBD1 (5 bases). The V end lost 3 bases, the J end lost 4 bases, and 14 bases lay between the germline ends. CDR1 is SGDLS and CDR2 is YYNGEE in the germline V gene. CDR3 length: 15 amino acids. In nucleotides, the CDR3 is TGTGCCAGCAGCGGCAGACAGTTGGGGTACAATGAGCAGTTCTTC. Translated, it gives CASSGRQLGYNEQFF.

As regards this clone: Different DNA sequences within this sample yield the same CDR3. The chain couples TRBV18 to TRBJ1-1; D is unclear. The CDR3 is 13 residues long. V gave up 3 bases and J gave up 2 bases, with 7 bases separating them. Germline V gene lookup returns CDR1 KGHSH and CDR2 LQKENI. The CDR3 nucleotides read TGTGCCAGCTCACCGGGGAGAAACACTGAAGCTTTCTTT. Protein: CASSPGRNTEAFF.

The J gene is TRBJ2-5, the V gene TRBV19, with D perhaps TRBD1 (6 bases). Germline V gene sequence: CDR1 LNHDA, CDR2 SQIVND (reference sequence). The length of the CDR3 is 13 residues. V was cut by 1 base and J by 5 bases, with 8 bases left in between. The CDR3 DNA sequence: TGTGCCAGTAGTATAGCAGGGGACGAGACCCAGTACTTC. Protein sequence: CASSIAGDETQYF.

The rearrangement joins TRBV14 to TRBJ2-7; D gene ambiguous. CDR1 SGHDN and CDR2 FVKESK come from the germline V gene. V lost 1 base and J 2 bases, leaving 6 bases between the germline ends. The CDR3 length is 13 residues. For the CDR3, the DNA is TGTGCCAGCAGCCAAGGGGCGACCTACGAGCAGTACTTC. Translation gives CASSQGATYEQYF.

The chain is built from TRBV2 and TRBJ2-7; 10 bases agree with TRBD1. The germline V gene has CDR1 SNHLY and CDR2 FYNNEI. CDR3 length: 13 residues. V lost 7 bases, J lost 4 bases, and 4 bases stayed unmatched. CDR3 sequence reads: CASTRDRGYEQYF. The CDR3 DNA follows: TGTGCCAGCACCCGGGACAGGGGATACGAGCAGTACTTC.

This chain connects TRBV10-3 to TRBJ2-1, with 8 bases aligning to TRBD1. The V segment lost 0 bases and the J segment 4 bases; nucleotides outside the gene matches: 8. The CDR3 has 17 amino acids. Germline assignment: CDR1 ENHRY and CDR2 SYGVKD. The chain's CDR3 is CAISESSGRGQYNEQFF. The CDR3 DNA reads TGTGCCATCAGTGAGTCGAGTGGCAGGGGGCAGTACAATGAGCAGTTCTTC.

The chain has TRBV24-1 and TRBJ2-1, with TRBD1 as a possible D gene (6 bases). Deletions cut 1 base from V and 5 bases from J, with 17 bases between. From germline, CDR1 is KGHDR and CDR2 SFDVKD. The CDR3 loop spans 17 amino acids. DNA of the CDR3: TGTGCCACCAGTGATTTTGGGGCAACAGGGAACAACAATGAGCAGTTCTTC. Amino acids: CATSDFGATGNNNEQFF.